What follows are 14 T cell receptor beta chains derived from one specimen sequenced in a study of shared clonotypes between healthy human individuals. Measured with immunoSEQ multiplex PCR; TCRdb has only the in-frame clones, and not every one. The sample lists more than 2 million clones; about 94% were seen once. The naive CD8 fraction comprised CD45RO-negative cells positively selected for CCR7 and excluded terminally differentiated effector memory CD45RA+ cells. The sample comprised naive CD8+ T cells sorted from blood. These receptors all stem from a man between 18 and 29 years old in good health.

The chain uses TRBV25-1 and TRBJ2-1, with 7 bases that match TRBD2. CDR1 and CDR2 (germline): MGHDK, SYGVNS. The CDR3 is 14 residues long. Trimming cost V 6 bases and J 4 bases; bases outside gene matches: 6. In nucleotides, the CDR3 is TGTGCCAGCAGACCTAGCGGCCCTTACAATGAGCAGTTCTTC. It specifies CASRPSGPYNEQFF. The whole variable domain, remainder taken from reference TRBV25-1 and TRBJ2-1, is EADIYQTPRYLVIGTGKKITLECSQTMGHDKMYWYQQDPGMELHLIHYSYGVNSTEKGDLSSESTVSRIRTEHFPLTLESARPSHTSQYLCASRPSGPYNEQFFGPGTRLTVL.

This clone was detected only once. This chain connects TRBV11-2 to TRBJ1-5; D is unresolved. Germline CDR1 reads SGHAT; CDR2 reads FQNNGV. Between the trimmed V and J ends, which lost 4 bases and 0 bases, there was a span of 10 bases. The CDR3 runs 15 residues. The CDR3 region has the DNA TGTGCCAGCAGCTCAGACGAGGCTAGCAATCAGCCCCAGCATTTT. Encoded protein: CASSSDEASNQPQHF.

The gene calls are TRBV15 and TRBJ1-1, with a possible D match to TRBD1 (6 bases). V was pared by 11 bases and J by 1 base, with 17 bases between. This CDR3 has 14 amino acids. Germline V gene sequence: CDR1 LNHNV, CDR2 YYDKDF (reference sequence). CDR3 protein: CAATRGQENTEAFF. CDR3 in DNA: TGTGCCGCCACCAGGGGACAAGAGAACACTGAAGCTTTCTTT.

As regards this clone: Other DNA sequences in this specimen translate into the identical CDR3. The CDR3 sequence is CASSYSGEAGELFF. Written as DNA, the CDR3 is TGTGCCAGCAGTTACTCGGGGGAGGCCGGGGAGCTGTTTTTT. The chain joins TRBV6-5 to TRBJ2-2; D may be TRBD2 (6 bases). Germline V gives CDR1 MNHEY, CDR2 SVGAGI. Trimming shortened V by 0 bases and J by 6 bases, and 8 bases separated the two germline ends. The CDR3 contains 14 residues.

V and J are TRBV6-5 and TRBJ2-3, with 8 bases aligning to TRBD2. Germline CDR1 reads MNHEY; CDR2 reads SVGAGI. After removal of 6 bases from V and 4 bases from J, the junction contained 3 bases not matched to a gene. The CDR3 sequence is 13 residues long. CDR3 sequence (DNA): TGTGCCAGCAGCGGGGGGGTCGCAGATACGCAGTATTTT. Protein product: CASSGGVADTQYF.

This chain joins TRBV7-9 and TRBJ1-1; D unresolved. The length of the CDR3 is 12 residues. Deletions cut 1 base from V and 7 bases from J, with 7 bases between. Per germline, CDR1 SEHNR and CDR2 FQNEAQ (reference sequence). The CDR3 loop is CASSLGVGEAFF. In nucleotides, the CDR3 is TGTGCCAGCAGCTTAGGGGTCGGTGAAGCTTTCTTT.

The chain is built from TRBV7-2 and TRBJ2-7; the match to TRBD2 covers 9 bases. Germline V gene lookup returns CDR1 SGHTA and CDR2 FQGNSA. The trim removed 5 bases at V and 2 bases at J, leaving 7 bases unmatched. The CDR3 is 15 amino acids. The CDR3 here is CASSKRLAVTYEQYF. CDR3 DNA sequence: TGTGCCAGCAGCAAAAGACTAGCGGTTACCTACGAGCAGTACTTC.

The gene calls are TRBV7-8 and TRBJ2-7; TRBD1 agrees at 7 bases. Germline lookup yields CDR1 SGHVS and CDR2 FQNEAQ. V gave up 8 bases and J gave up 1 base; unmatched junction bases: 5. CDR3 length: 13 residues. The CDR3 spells CASVPGQSYEQYF. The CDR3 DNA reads TGTGCCAGCGTCCCGGGACAGTCCTACGAGCAGTACTTC.

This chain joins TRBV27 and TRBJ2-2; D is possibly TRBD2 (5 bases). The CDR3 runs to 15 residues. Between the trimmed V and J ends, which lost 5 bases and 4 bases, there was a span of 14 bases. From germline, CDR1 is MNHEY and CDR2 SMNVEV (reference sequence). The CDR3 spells CASSPYGESTGELFF. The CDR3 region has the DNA TGTGCCAGCAGTCCCTATGGGGAGAGCACCGGGGAGCTGTTTTTT.

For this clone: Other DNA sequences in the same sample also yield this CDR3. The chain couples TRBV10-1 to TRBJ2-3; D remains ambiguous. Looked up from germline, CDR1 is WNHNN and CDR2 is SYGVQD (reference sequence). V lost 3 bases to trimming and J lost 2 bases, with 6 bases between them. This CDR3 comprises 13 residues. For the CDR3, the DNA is TGCGCCAGCAGTGAACTATCCACAGATACGCAGTATTTT. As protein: CASSELSTDTQYF.

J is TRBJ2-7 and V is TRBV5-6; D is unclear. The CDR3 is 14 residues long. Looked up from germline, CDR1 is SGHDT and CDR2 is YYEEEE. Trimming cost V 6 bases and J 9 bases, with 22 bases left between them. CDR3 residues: CASTFGLSGLRQYF. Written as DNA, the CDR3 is TGTGCCAGCACCTTCGGATTATCAGGCTTGCGGCAGTACTTC.

CDR3 nucleotides: TGTGCCAGCAGCTCCTCCGGGACAGAATACTACGAGCAGTACTTC. Its protein is CASSSSGTEYYEQYF. This chain connects TRBV5-4 to TRBJ2-7; 7 bases line up with TRBD1. After removal of 3 bases from V and 3 bases from J, the junction contained 9 bases not matched to a gene. This CDR3 comprises 15 residues. Looked up from germline, CDR1 is SGHNT and CDR2 is YYREEE (reference sequence).

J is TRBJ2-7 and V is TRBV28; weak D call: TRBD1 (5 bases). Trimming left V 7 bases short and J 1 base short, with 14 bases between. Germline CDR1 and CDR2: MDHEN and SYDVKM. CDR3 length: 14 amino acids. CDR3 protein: CASIWQGSSYEQYF. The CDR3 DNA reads TGTGCCAGCATCTGGCAGGGCTCGTCCTACGAGCAGTACTTC.

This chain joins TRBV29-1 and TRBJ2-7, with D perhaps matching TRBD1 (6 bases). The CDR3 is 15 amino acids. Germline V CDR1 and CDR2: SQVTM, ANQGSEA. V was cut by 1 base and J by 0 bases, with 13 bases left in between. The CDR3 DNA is TGCAGCGTTGAAGGGACAGCGACCAGCTCCTACGAGCAGTACTTC. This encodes CSVEGTATSSYEQYF.